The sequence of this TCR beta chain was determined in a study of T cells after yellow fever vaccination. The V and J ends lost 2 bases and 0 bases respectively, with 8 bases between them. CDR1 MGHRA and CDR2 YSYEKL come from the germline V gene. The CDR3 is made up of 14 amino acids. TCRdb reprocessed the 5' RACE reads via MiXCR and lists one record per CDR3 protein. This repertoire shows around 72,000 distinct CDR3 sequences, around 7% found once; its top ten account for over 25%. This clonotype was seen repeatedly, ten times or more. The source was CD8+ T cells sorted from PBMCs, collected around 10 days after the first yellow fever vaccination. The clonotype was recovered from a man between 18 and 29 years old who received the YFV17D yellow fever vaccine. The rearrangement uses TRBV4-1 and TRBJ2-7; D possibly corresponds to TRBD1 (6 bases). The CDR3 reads CASSQQDSSYEQYF. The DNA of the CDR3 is TGCGCCAGCAGCCAACAGGACAGCTCCTACGAGCAGTACTTC.